The entry below describes one TCR beta chain. The germline V gene encodes CDR1 SQVTM and CDR2 ANQGSEA. Trimming removed 7 bases from V and 4 bases from J, with 13 bases in between. This CDR3 has 12 residues. TCRdb keeps only in-frame clones here, not all; method: immunoSEQ multiplex PCR. In the table there are 30,000 to 45,000 clones, roughly 89% of which are singletons. This sample is part of a study of T cell changes during pregnancy in multiple sclerosis. Material: CD4+ T cells from peripheral blood mononuclear cells, obtained in the second trimester of pregnancy. The V call is TRBV29-1, the J call TRBJ1-2, with D possibly matching TRBD1 (6 bases). The receptor was derived from a female donor in good health, enrolled as a control in a pregnancy study. CDR3 coding DNA: TGCAGCGGGAAGGACAGAGCCTATGGCTACACCTTC. This codes for CSGKDRAYGYTF.